These 2 T cell receptor beta chains were all obtained from the same sample, sequenced in a study of blood T cell repertoires in COVID-19. The method was immunoSEQ multiplex PCR; TCRdb's version includes in-frame clones alone and lacks a portion of them. The data show 45,000 to 65,000 clones, around nine tenths seen once. Sequenced material: peripheral blood. The receptors were gathered from a man aged 50 to 60 with acute or convalescent COVID-19.

In its sample, this clone was seen once. The chain links TRBV7-8 to TRBJ2-5, with 8 nucleotides matching TRBD2. The trim removed 5 bases at V and 2 bases at J, leaving 4 bases unmatched. The CDR3 sequence is 14 residues long. Germline V lookup: CDR1 SGHVS, CDR2 FQNEAQ. For the CDR3, the DNA is TGTGCCAGCAGCCCCGGGGGGGAACAAGAGACCCAGTACTTC. This gives the protein CASSPGGEQETQYF.

This chain uses TRBV3-1 (or the pseudogene TRBV3-2) with TRBJ1-1; D not certain. With 2 bases removed from V and 0 bases from J, the gap between germline ends came to 10 bases. Germline assignment: CDR1 LGHDT and CDR2 YNNKEL (reference sequence). The CDR3 sequence is 15 residues long. Here the CDR3 reads CASSQWSNMNTEAFF. In DNA form, the CDR3 reads TGTGCCAGCAGCCAATGGTCAAACATGAACACTGAAGCTTTCTTT.